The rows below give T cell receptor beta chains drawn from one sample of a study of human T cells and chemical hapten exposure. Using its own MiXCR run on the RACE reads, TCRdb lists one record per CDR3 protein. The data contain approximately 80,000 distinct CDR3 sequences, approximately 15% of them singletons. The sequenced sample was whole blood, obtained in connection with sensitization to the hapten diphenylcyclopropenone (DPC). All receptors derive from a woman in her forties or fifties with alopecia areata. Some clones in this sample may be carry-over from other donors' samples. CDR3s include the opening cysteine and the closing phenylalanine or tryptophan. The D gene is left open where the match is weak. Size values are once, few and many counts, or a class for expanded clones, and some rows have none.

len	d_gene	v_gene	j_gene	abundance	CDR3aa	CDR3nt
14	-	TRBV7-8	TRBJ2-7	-	CASSLRGKTYEQYF	TGTGCCAGCAGCTTACGCGGGAAGACCTACGAGCAGTACTTC
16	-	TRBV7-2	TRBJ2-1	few	CASSLGVGGAYNEQFF	TGTGCCAGCAGCTTAGGGGTGGGAGGAGCTTACAATGAGCAGTTCTTC
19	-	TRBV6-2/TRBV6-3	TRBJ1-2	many	CASSYSMARGSGTTYGYTF	TGTGCCAGCAGTTACTCGATGGCAAGGGGATCCGGGACTACCTATGGCTACACCTTC
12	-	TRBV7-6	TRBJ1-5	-	CASSLPRQPQHF	TGTGCCAGCAGTTTACCCAGACAGCCCCAGCATTTT
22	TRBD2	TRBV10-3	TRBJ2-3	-	CAISEPPASPRLAGGITDTQYF	TGTGCCATCAGTGAGCCACCAGCTTCCCCAAGACTAGCGGGAGGTATCACAGATACGCAGTATTTT
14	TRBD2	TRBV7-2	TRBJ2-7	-	CASSPTLAGYEQYF	TGTGCCAGCAGCCCGACTCTAGCGGGCTACGAGCAGTACTTC
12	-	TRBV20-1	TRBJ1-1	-	CSASAENTEAFF	TGCAGTGCTAGTGCTGAGAACACTGAAGCTTTCTTT
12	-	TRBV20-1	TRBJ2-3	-	CSPSMEWDTQYF	TGCAGTCCCTCTATGGAGTGGGATACGCAGTATTTT
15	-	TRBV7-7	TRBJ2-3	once	CASSLGTGYTDTQYF	TGTGCCAGCAGCTTAGGCACAGGTTATACAGATACGCAGTATTTT
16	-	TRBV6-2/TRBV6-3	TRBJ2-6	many	CASSYPPLGGTNVLTF	TGTGCCAGCAGTTACCCCCCCCTAGGGGGAACCAACGTCCTGACTTTC
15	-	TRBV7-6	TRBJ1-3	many	CASSLAPRFGNTIYF	TGTGCCAGCAGCTTAGCTCCGAGGTTCGGAAACACCATATATTTT
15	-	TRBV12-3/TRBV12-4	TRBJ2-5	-	CASSLVGSAQETQYF	TGTGCCAGCAGTTTAGTTGGCAGCGCCCAAGAGACCCAGTACTTC
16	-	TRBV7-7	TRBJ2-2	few	CASSLGRTTNTGELFF	TGTGCCAGCAGCCTGGGGCGGACTACTAACACCGGGGAGCTGTTTTTT
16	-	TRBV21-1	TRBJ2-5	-	CASSKVWGVQRETQYF	TGTGCCAGCAGCAAAGTTTGGGGGGTTCAGCGAGAGACCCAGTACTTC
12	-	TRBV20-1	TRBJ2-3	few	CSADTEGDTQYF	TGCAGTGCCGACACTGAAGGGGATACGCAGTATTTT
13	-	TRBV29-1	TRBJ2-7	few	CSAYSRSSYEQYF	TGCAGCGCTTACTCCAGGAGCTCCTACGAGCAGTACTTC
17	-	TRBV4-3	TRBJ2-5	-	CASSQDLAATTQETQYF	TGCGCCAGCAGCCAAGACTTGGCAGCAACCACTCAAGAGACCCAGTACTTC
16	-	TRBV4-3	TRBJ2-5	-	CASSQEYYRGGETQYF	TGCGCCAGCAGCCAAGAATATTACAGGGGAGGGGAGACCCAGTACTTC
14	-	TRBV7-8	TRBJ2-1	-	CASSYRDPRGEQFF	TGTGCCAGCAGCTATAGGGACCCCCGGGGTGAGCAGTTCTTC
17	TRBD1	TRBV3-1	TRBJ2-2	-	CASSQNTGTGETGELFF	TGTGCCAGCAGCCAAAACACCGGGACAGGGGAGACCGGGGAGCTGTTTTTT
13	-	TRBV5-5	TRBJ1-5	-	CASSPDGYQPQHF	TGTGCCAGCAGCCCGGACGGATATCAGCCCCAGCATTTT
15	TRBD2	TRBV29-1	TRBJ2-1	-	CSVSGWLAGYNEQFF	TGCAGCGTTTCAGGGTGGCTAGCGGGGTACAATGAGCAGTTCTTC
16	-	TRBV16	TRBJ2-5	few	CASSQSAPGNQETQYF	TGTGCCAGCAGCCAATCTGCGCCTGGGAACCAAGAGACCCAGTACTTC
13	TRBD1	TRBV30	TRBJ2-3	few	CAWSASGGNTQYF	TGTGCCTGGAGTGCTTCAGGGGGCAATACGCAGTATTTT
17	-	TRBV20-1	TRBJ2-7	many	CSAALLGRRKIQYEQYF	TGCAGTGCTGCCCTTCTAGGGAGACGAAAGATCCAATACGAGCAGTACTTC
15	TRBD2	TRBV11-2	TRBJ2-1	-	CASSLGAGVHNEQFF	TGTGCCAGCAGCTTAGGTGCGGGAGTCCACAATGAGCAGTTCTTC
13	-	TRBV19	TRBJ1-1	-	CASSISRDTEAFF	TGTGCCAGTAGTATTAGCAGGGACACTGAAGCTTTCTTT
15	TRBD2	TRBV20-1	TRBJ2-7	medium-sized	CSASLLGTSGRKQYF	TGCAGTGCTAGCCTCTTGGGGACTAGCGGGAGAAAGCAGTACTTC
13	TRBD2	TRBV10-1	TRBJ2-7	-	CASSGLAGERQYF	TGCGCCAGCAGTGGACTAGCGGGAGAAAGGCAGTACTTC
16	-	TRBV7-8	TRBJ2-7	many	CASSLHGGTEVYEQYF	TGTGCCAGCAGCCTCCACGGCGGTACGGAGGTCTACGAGCAGTACTTC
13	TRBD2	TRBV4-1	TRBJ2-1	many	CASSQDREGREFF	TGCGCCAGCAGCCAAGATCGGGAGGGCAGGGAGTTCTTC
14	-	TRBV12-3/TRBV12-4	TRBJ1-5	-	CASSPTRTAQPQHF	TGTGCCAGCAGTCCGACGCGGACAGCCCAGCCCCAGCATTTT
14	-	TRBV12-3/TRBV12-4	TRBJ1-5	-	CASSSQISNQPQHF	TGTGCCAGCAGTTCCCAGATTAGCAATCAGCCCCAGCATTTT
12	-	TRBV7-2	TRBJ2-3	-	CASSFEWNLQYF	TGTGCCAGCAGTTTCGAATGGAATTTGCAGTATTTT
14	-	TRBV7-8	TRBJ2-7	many	CASSLVGSSYEQYF	TGTGCCAGCAGCTTAGTTGGGAGCTCCTACGAGCAGTACTTC
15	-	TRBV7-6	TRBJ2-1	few	CASSSEGGGPGEQFF	TGTGCCAGCAGCTCAGAAGGAGGGGGGCCGGGTGAGCAGTTCTTC
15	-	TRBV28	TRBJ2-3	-	CASRGGNRNTDTQYF	TGTGCCAGCAGGGGGGGAAACAGGAACACAGATACGCAGTATTTT
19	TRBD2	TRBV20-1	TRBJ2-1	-	CRTVPQAGRENPATNEQFF	TGCAGGACAGTTCCCCAGGCGGGGCGGGAGAACCCCGCAACCAATGAGCAGTTCTTC
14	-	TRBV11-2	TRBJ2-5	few	CASSWTDFQETQYF	TGTGCCAGCAGCTGGACAGATTTCCAAGAGACCCAGTACTTC
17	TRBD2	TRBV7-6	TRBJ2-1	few	CASSPWTSGSSYNEQFF	TGTGCCAGCAGCCCGTGGACTAGCGGGAGTTCCTACAATGAGCAGTTCTTC
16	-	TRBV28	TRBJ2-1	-	CASSPLGGSPYNEQFF	TGTGCCAGCAGTCCATTAGGGGGTTCTCCCTACAATGAGCAGTTCTTC
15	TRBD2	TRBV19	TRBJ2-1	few	CASSPVAGDGNEQFF	TGTGCCAGTAGTCCGGTAGCGGGAGACGGTAATGAGCAGTTCTTC
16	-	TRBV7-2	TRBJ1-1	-	CASSSSPWEGNTEAFF	TGTGCCAGCAGCTCTTCCCCATGGGAGGGGAACACTGAAGCTTTCTTT
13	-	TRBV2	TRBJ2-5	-	CASNFRVRETQYF	TGTGCCAGCAATTTCCGCGTGCGAGAGACCCAGTACTTC
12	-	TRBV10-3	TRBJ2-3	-	CAISETEDTQYF	TGTGCCATCAGTGAAACTGAGGATACGCAGTATTTT